The rows below give T cell receptor beta chains drawn from one sample of a study of regulatory dendritic cells for organ transplantation. Sequencing was performed with immunoSEQ multiplex PCR; in TCRdb, only in-frame clones are kept and a portion is missing. The sample lists about 10,000 clones, just over 70% seen once, with under 20% in the top ten. The sample consisted of memory CD8+ T cells from blood. The receptors derive from a human donor in good health. Each CDR3 is given with its conserved first and last residue.

j_call: TRBJ1-5; v_call: TRBV19; cdr3_aa: CATSSGQGLYSNQPQHF
j_call: TRBJ2-1; v_call: TRBV27; cdr3_aa: CASSLFGADREFF
j_call: TRBJ2-3; v_call: TRBV10-1; cdr3_aa: CASSEEAGGPRDTQYF
j_call: TRBJ1-3; v_call: TRBV19; cdr3_aa: CASSISSGNTIYF
j_call: TRBJ2-3; v_call: TRBV27; cdr3_aa: CASSPPPAATDTQYF
j_call: TRBJ1-1; v_call: TRBV7-9; cdr3_aa: CASSYELAYRDVTEAFF
j_call: TRBJ2-3; v_call: TRBV6-4; cdr3_aa: CASSDTPTDTQYF
j_call: TRBJ2-5; v_call: TRBV4-2; cdr3_aa: CASSQDFRASRFQETQYF
j_call: TRBJ2-1; v_call: TRBV28; cdr3_aa: CATTKTGLAGGPTYNEQFF
j_call: TRBJ2-1; v_call: TRBV11-2; cdr3_aa: CASSPVFRSGGSRHDEQFF
j_call: TRBJ1-2; v_call: TRBV7-6; cdr3_aa: CASSSGQGIYGYTF
j_call: TRBJ2-3; v_call: TRBV28; cdr3_aa: CASSFPGNGRDTQYF
j_call: TRBJ1-1; v_call: TRBV27; cdr3_aa: CASSSPRQGGSEAFF
j_call: TRBJ1-2; v_call: TRBV5-1; cdr3_aa: CASSPDPTMTGAHYYGYTF
j_call: TRBJ2-1; v_call: TRBV5-1; cdr3_aa: CASSQVGGGQNEQFF
j_call: TRBJ2-7; v_call: TRBV28; cdr3_aa: CASSPGDEQYF
j_call: TRBJ2-6; v_call: TRBV7-9; cdr3_aa: CASSPREPESDGANVLTF
j_call: TRBJ2-1; v_call: TRBV6-1; cdr3_aa: CASSESYNEQFF
j_call: TRBJ2-1; v_call: TRBV20-1; cdr3_aa: CSARWDNEQFF
j_call: TRBJ1-1; v_call: TRBV30; cdr3_aa: CAWKRLGTEAFF
j_call: TRBJ2-2; v_call: TRBV6-5; cdr3_aa: CASSYSSQGWAGELFF
j_call: TRBJ1-1; v_call: TRBV19; cdr3_aa: CASSSGQGRYMNTEAFF
j_call: TRBJ2-1; v_call: TRBV13; cdr3_aa: CASTAIAGVYNEQFF
j_call: TRBJ2-7; v_call: TRBV29-1; cdr3_aa: CSVPGRIASEQYF
j_call: TRBJ2-5; v_call: TRBV19; cdr3_aa: CASSIVSGGLQETQYF
j_call: TRBJ2-3; v_call: TRBV2; cdr3_aa: CASLGSLDTQYF
j_call: TRBJ1-5; v_call: TRBV5-6; cdr3_aa: CASSGGSHQPQHF
j_call: TRBJ2-7; v_call: TRBV5-1; cdr3_aa: CASSPQLAGTYEQYF